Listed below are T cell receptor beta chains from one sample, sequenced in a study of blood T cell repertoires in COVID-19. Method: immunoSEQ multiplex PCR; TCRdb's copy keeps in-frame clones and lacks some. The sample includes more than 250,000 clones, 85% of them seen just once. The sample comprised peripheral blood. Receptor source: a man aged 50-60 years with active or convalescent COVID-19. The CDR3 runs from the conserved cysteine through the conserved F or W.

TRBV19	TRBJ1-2	CAVGQGSYGYTF
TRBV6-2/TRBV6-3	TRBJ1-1	CASSYTGLRTGTEAFF
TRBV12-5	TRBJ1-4	CASGLTTGGTQNEKLFF
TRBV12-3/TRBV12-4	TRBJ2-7	CASRPRESYEQYF
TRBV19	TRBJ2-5	CASSSGNSGKETQYF
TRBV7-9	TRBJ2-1	CASSAGAPAAEQFF
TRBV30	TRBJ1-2	CAWNRGAGYTF
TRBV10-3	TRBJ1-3	CAISPGQGSGNTIYF
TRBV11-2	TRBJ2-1	CASSPRLAGANEQFF
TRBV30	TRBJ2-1	CAWGGEGRFHEQFF
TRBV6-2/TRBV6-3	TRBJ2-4	CASSATGLAKNIQYF
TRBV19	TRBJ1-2	CASNVAGKVGYTF
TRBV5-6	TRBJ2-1	CASSLGPGTSPNEQFF
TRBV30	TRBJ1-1	CAWSSRPGRWNTEAFF
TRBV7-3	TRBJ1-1	CASSLKGGRTEAFF
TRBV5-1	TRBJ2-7	CASSSIETAYEQYF
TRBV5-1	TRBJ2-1	CASSPSLTSSYNEQFF
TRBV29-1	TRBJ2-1	CSVEIGRLTPNEQFF
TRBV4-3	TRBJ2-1	CASSQDLWTRGNEQFF
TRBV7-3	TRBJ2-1	CASSSQPWTSGSTYNEQFF
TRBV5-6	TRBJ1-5	CASSPDRGGQPQHF
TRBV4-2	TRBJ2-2	CASSQDPGRELFF
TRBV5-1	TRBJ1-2	CASSAGTERNGYTF
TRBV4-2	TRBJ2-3	CASSQDPPDTQYF
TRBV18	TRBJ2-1	CASSRPTGTSNEQFF
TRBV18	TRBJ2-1	CASSPRPSSSSYNEQFF
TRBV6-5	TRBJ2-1	CASIRSSGRVDEQFF
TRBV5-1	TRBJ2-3	CASSLAGADTQYF
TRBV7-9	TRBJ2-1	CAPARGNEQFF
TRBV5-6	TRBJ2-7	CASSFRAGVGEQYF
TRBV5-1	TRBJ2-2	CASRGSRGRAGTGELFF
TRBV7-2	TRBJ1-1	CASSFGLTMNTEAFF
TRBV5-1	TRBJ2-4	CASSLGYGEILAKNIQYF
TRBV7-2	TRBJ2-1	CASSFFSAGVNTEQFF
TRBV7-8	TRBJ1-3	CASSTGNSGNTIYF
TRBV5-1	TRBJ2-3	CASSFTGMRTDTQYF
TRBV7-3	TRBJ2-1	CASSLGAGSYNEQFF
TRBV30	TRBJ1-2	CAWGRDRNNYGYTF
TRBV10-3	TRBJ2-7	CAISEGTHSYEQYF
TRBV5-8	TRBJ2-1	CASSSGLAGGSYNEQFF
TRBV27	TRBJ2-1	CASTLSGTSRTNEQFF
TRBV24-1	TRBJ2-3	CATSELGTSRYTQYF
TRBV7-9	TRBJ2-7	CASSSYRGHPYEQYF
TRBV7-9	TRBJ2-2	CASSPGWRAGELFF
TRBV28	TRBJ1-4	CASTERDRNLEKLFF
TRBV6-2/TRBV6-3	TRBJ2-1	CASSYGTVNEQFF
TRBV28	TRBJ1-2	CASTIPSRGGYTF
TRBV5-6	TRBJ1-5	CASNSYRTDNQPQHF
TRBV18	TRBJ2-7	CASSPGQGRGEQYF
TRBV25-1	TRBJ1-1	CASSESRGGTEAFF
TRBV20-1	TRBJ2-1	CSAERGNEQFF
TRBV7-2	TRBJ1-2	CASSLGGENYGYTF
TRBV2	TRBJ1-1	CASKRQGANTEAFF
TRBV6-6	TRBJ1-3	CASSPHLGQGDDTIYF